The rows below give T cell receptor beta chains drawn from one sample of a study of shared clonotypes between healthy human individuals. Sequencing was performed with immunoSEQ multiplex PCR; in TCRdb, only in-frame clones are kept and a portion is missing. The sample comprises roughly 2.5 million clones, around nine tenths of which are singletons, and roughly 0.14% rests with the top ten. Sequences were obtained from naive CD4+ T cells sorted from blood. The origin of the receptors is a man younger than 30 in good health. Both conserved end residues are part of each CDR3. A D gene is named only where the DNA matches it firmly. A clone size is listed for some rows: how often the clone was seen (once, few, many), or a class if it is expanded.

NA	TRBV5-1	TRBJ2-3	TRBD2	CASSGGTSGVTDTQYF	TGCGCCAGCAGCGGGGGGACTAGCGGGGTCACAGATACGCAGTATTTT
once	TRBV11-2	TRBJ2-7	TRBD1	CASSLGTGSSYEQYF	TGTGCCAGCAGCTTGGGGACAGGGAGCTCCTACGAGCAGTACTTC
NA	TRBV25-1	TRBJ2-3	NA	CASSESKDTQYF	TGTGCCAGCAGTGAATCAAAAGATACGCAGTATTTT
NA	TRBV9	TRBJ2-7	NA	CASSPRDPTLGEQYF	TGTGCCAGCAGCCCGCGGGACCCCACTTTGGGGGAGCAGTACTTC
NA	TRBV6-6	TRBJ2-5	NA	CASSSADSQYF	TGTGCCAGCAGTTCCGCGGACAGCCAGTACTTC
once	TRBV27	TRBJ2-6	NA	CASKGLSASGANVLTF	TGTGCCAGCAAGGGACTTTCCGCCTCTGGGGCCAACGTCCTGACTTTC
once	TRBV18	TRBJ1-2	NA	CASSSNRDGYTF	TGTGCCAGCTCATCAAACAGGGACGGCTACACCTTC
NA	TRBV5-1	TRBJ2-1	NA	CASSLMPAGNEQFF	TGCGCCAGCAGCTTGATGCCTGCGGGGAATGAGCAGTTCTTC
NA	TRBV21-1	TRBJ2-7	NA	CASSPRGGSYEQYF	TGTGCCAGCAGCCCCCGCGGCGGGTCCTACGAGCAGTACTTC
NA	TRBV7-2	TRBJ2-7	TRBD1	CASSWTGAGEQYF	TGTGCCAGCAGCTGGACAGGGGCGGGCGAGCAGTACTTC
NA	TRBV6-1	TRBJ1-3	NA	CASSGHEPDTIYF	TGTGCCAGCAGTGGACACGAACCGGACACCATATATTTT
NA	TRBV7-3	TRBJ2-3	NA	CASSLVALGTDTQYF	TGTGCCAGCAGCCTCGTGGCCCTAGGCACAGATACGCAGTATTTT
few	TRBV27	TRBJ1-5	NA	CASGPLLLAQHF	TGTGCCAGCGGGCCTCTACTTTTGGCCCAGCATTTT
NA	TRBV6-5	TRBJ2-5	NA	CASTPIGDGTQYF	TGTGCCAGCACCCCCATTGGAGATGGGACCCAGTACTTC
NA	TRBV10-3	TRBJ1-5	TRBD1	CAISSGQAMNSNQPQHF	TGTGCCATCAGCTCCGGACAGGCGATGAATAGCAATCAGCCCCAGCATTTT
NA	TRBV18	TRBJ2-3	NA	CASSGASTDTQYF	TGTGCCAGCTCGGGGGCCAGCACAGATACGCAGTATTTT
NA	TRBV7-6	TRBJ2-1	TRBD1	CASSAQGAMSVEQFF	TGTGCCAGCAGCGCCCAGGGGGCTATGAGTGTTGAGCAGTTCTTC
NA	TRBV5-1	TRBJ2-7	TRBD1	CASSLRAGGSIEQYF	TGCGCCAGCAGTCTTAGGGCAGGGGGTTCGATCGAGCAGTACTTC
few	TRBV10-3	TRBJ2-5	NA	CAISEGGGRETQYF	TGTGCCATCAGTGAGGGCGGAGGCAGGGAGACCCAGTACTTC
NA	TRBV18	TRBJ2-7	NA	CASSPGQGLSYEQYF	TGTGCCAGCTCACCAGGTCAGGGCCTCTCCTACGAGCAGTACTTC
NA	TRBV7-3	TRBJ2-1	NA	CASSLSRDHEQFF	TGTGCCAGCAGCTTATCAAGGGACCATGAGCAGTTCTTC
NA	TRBV6-6	TRBJ1-4	TRBD1	CASSLGTGVGKLFF	TGTGCCAGCAGTCTCGGGACAGGGGTTGGAAAACTGTTTTTT
NA	TRBV28	TRBJ1-3	TRBD1	CASSSIQNRDRGNTIYF	TGTGCCAGCAGTTCTATACAGAACCGGGACAGGGGAAACACCATATATTTT
NA	TRBV18	TRBJ2-6	NA	CASSSSGSSGANVLTF	TGTGCCAGCTCATCCAGTGGGTCCTCTGGGGCCAACGTCCTGACTTTC
NA	TRBV25-1	TRBJ2-5	NA	CASSEGQETQYF	TGTGCCAGCAGTGAAGGGCAAGAGACCCAGTACTTC
NA	TRBV4-1	TRBJ2-5	NA	CASSPIIGTGTSQYF	TGCGCCAGCAGCCCAATCATCGGGACGGGAACGTCCCAGTACTTC
NA	TRBV5-1	TRBJ2-6	TRBD1	CASSSGQGSSGANVLTF	TGCGCCAGCAGCTCCGGACAGGGGAGCTCTGGGGCCAACGTCCTGACTTTC
NA	TRBV12-5	TRBJ2-5	TRBD2	CASGAGLASQETQYF	TGTGCTAGTGGAGCAGGACTAGCCTCACAAGAGACCCAGTACTTC
NA	TRBV28	TRBJ1-1	TRBD1	CASSPQGGNTEAFF	TGTGCCAGCAGTCCTCAGGGGGGGAACACTGAAGCTTTCTTT
NA	TRBV5-4	TRBJ2-1	TRBD1	CASSRSSGTGTYNEQFF	TGTGCCAGCAGCAGGTCTTCCGGGACAGGGACCTACAATGAGCAGTTCTTC
NA	TRBV2	TRBJ1-1	TRBD1	CASLFGGTGKGVTEAFF	TGTGCCAGCCTCTTCGGAGGGACAGGGAAGGGAGTGACTGAAGCTTTCTTT
NA	TRBV28	TRBJ1-1	NA	CASSRGVTEAFF	TGTGCCAGCAGCCGAGGGGTCACTGAAGCTTTCTTT
once	TRBV11-2	TRBJ1-1	TRBD1	CASSLGGTGNTEAFF	TGTGCCAGCAGCTTAGGGGGGACAGGGAACACTGAAGCTTTCTTT
NA	TRBV9	TRBJ2-7	NA	CASSVDGGSYEQYF	TGTGCCAGCAGCGTAGATGGTGGGTCCTACGAGCAGTACTTC
NA	TRBV6-6	TRBJ1-1	NA	CASSKTDLNTEAFF	TGTGCCAGCAGTAAGACAGATTTGAACACTGAAGCTTTCTTT
NA	TRBV7-9	TRBJ1-5	NA	CASSLNTAEPQHF	TGTGCCAGCAGCTTGAACACGGCGGAGCCCCAGCATTTT
NA	TRBV6-1	TRBJ2-3	TRBD1	CASTLTGRTDTQYF	TGTGCCAGCACCTTGACAGGGCGCACAGATACGCAGTATTTT
NA	TRBV21-1	TRBJ1-2	NA	CASSKGLNSNYGYTF	TGTGCCAGCAGCAAGGGTTTGAATTCTAACTATGGCTACACCTTC
NA	TRBV30	TRBJ1-5	NA	CAWSGSDGNQPQHF	TGTGCCTGGAGTGGATCCGACGGAAATCAGCCCCAGCATTTT
NA	TRBV18	TRBJ1-3	NA	CASSPPMYADTIYF	TGTGCCAGCTCACCACCGATGTATGCGGACACCATATATTTT